The present T cell receptor (beta chain) was sequenced within a study of cytomegalovirus exposure and HLA in healthy donors. The table lists this clone with a few counts. The primer mix had 60 Vbeta and 13 Jbeta primers. Sequencing used immunoSEQ multiplex PCR; TCRdb keeps in-frame clones, though not all of them. The table lists 55,000 to 75,000 clones, approximately 75% of them singletons, with roughly 7% in the top ten. The CDR3 has 13 residues. CDR1 is GTSNPN, CDR2 SVGIG, per germline (reference sequence). The V end was cut by 0 bases, the J end by 5 bases, with 10 bases between. The sequence was obtained from a young man in good health and CMV-seropositive. The chain has TRBV30 and TRBJ1-1; D is uncertain. Material: PBMCs. The CDR3 coding sequence is TGTGCCTGGAGTGTAGCCTTGAGGACTGAAGCTTTCTTT. This sequence encodes CAWSVALRTEAFF.